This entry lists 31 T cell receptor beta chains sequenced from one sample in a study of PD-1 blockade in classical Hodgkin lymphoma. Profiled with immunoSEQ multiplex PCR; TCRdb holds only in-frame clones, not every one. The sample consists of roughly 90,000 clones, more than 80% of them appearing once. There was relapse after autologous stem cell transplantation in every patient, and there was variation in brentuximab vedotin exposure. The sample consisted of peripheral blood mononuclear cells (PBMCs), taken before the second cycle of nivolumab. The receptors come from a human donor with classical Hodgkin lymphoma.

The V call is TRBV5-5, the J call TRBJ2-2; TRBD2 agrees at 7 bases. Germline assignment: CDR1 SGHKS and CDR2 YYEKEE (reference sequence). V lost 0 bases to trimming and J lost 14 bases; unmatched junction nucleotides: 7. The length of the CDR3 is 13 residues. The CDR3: CASSLVGRDELFF. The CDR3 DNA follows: TGTGCCAGCAGCTTGGTGGGGAGGGATGAACTGTTTTTT.

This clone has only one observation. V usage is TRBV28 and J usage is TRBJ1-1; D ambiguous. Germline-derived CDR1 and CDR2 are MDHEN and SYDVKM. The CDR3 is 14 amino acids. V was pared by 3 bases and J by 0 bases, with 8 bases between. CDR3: CASSFGGLNTEAFF. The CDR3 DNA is TGTGCCAGCAGTTTCGGTGGGTTGAACACTGAAGCTTTCTTT. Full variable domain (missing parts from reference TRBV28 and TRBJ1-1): DVKVTQSSRYLVKRTGEKVFLECVQDMDHENMFWYRQDPGLGLRLIYFSYDVKMKEKGDIPEGYSVSREKKERFSLILESASTNQTSMYLCASSFGGLNTEAFFGQGTRLTVV.

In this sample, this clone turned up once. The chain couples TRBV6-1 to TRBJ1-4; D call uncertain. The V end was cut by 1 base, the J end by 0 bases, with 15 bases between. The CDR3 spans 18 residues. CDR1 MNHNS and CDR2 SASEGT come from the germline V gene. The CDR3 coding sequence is TGTGCCAGCAGTGAAGGCCTGGGTGCTAGGGCAACTAATGAAAAACTGTTTTTT. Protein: CASSEGLGARATNEKLFF.

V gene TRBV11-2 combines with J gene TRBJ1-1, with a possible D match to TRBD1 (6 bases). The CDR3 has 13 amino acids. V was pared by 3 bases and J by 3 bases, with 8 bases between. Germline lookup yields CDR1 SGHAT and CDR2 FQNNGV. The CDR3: CASSFNRDTEAFF. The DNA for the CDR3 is TGTGCCAGCAGCTTTAACAGGGACACTGAAGCTTTCTTT. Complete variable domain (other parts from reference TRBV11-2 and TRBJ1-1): EAGVAQSPRYKIIEKRQSVAFWCNPISGHATLYWYQQILGQGPKLLIQFQNNGVVDDSQLPKDRFSAERLKGVDSTLKIQPAKLEDSAVYLCASSFNRDTEAFFGQGTRLTVV.

DNA of the CDR3: TGTGCCAGCAGCCCAGACGACCCGCGTAGCACCGGGGAGCTGTTTTTT. It is translated as CASSPDDPRSTGELFF. The J gene is TRBJ2-2, the V gene TRBV2; D gene ambiguous. Germline-derived CDR1 and CDR2 are SNHLY and FYNNEI. Trimming took 6 bases from V and 4 from J, leaving 18 bases between them. This CDR3 is built from 16 residues. Full variable domain (missing parts from reference TRBV2 and TRBJ2-2): EPEVTQTPSHQVTQMGQEVILRCVPISNHLYFYWYRQILGQKVEFLVSFYNNEISEKSEIFDDQFSVERPDGSNFTLKIRSTKLEDSAMYFCASSPDDPRSTGELFFGEGSRLTVL.

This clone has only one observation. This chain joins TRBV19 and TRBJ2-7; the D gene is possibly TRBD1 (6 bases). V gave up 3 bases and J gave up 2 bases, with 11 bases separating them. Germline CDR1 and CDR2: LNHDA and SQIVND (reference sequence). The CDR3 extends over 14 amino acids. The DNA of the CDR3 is TGTGCCAGTAGTATCCCGGACAGCGCCTACGAGCAGTACTTC. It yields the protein CASSIPDSAYEQYF.

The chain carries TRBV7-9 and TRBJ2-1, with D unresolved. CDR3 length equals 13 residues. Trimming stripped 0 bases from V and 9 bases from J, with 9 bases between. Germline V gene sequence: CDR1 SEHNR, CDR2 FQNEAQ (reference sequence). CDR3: CASSLAALGEQFF. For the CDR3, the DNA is TGTGCCAGCAGCTTAGCGGCATTGGGTGAGCAGTTCTTC.

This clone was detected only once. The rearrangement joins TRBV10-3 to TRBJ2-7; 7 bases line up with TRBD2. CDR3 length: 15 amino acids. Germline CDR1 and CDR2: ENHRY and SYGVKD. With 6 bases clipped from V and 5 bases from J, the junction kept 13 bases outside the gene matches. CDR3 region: CAIRGSAGERNEQYF. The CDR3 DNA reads TGTGCCATCAGGGGGTCGGCGGGAGAAAGAAACGAGCAGTACTTC.

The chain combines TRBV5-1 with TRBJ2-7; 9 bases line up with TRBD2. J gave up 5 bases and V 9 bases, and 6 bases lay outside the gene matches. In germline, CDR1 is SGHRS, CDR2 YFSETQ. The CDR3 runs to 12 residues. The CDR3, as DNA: TGCGCCACGGTAGCGGGAGAGGACGAGCAGTACTTC. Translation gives CATVAGEDEQYF. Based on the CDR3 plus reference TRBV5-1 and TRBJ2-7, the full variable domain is KAGVTQTPRYLIKTRGQQVTLSCSPISGHRSVSWYQQTPGQGLQFLFEYFSETQRNKGNFPGRFSGRQFSNSRSEMNVSTLELGDSALYLCATVAGEDEQYFGPGTRLTVT.

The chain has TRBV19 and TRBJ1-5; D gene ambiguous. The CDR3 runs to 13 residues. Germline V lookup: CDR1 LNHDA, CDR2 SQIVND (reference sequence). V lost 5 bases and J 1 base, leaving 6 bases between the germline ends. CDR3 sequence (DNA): TGTGCCAGTAGTTTCCAGAGCAATCAGCCCCAGCATTTT. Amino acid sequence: CASSFQSNQPQHF.

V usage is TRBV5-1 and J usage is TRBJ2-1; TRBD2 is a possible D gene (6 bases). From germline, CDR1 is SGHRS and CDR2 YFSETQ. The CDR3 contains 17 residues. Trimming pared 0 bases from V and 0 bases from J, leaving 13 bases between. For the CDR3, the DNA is TGCGCCAGCAGCTTGGCCGGTAGCGGAAGCTCCTACAATGAGCAGTTCTTC. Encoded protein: CASSLAGSGSSYNEQFF.

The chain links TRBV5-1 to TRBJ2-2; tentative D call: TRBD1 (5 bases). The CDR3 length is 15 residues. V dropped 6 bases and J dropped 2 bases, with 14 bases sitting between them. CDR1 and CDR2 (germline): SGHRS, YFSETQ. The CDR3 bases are TGCGCCAGCACCCCCACAGGCCTAAACACCGGGGAGCTGTTTTTT. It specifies CASTPTGLNTGELFF.

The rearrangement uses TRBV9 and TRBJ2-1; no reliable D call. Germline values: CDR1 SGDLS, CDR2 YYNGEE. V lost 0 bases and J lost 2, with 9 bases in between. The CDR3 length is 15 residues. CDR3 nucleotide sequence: TGTGCCAGCAGCGTAGAAGGATTTCCCTACAATGAGCAGTTCTTC. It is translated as CASSVEGFPYNEQFF. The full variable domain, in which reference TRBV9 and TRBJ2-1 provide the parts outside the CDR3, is DSGVTQTPKHLITATGQRVTLRCSPRSGDLSVYWYQQSLDQGLQFLIQYYNGEERAKGNILERFSAQQFPDLHSELNLSSLELGDSALYFCASSVEGFPYNEQFFGPGTRLTVL.

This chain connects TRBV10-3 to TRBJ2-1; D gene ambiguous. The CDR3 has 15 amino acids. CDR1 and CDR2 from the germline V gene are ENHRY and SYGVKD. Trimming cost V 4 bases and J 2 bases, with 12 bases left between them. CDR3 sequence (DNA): TGTGCCATCAGTGGGGCGGTGATAGCCTACAATGAGCAGTTCTTC. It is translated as CAISGAVIAYNEQFF.

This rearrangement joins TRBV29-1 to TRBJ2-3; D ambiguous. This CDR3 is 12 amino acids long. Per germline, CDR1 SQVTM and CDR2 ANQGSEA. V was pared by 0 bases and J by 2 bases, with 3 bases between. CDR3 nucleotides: TGCAGCGTTGAAGATCTCACAGATACGCAGTATTTT. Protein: CSVEDLTDTQYF.

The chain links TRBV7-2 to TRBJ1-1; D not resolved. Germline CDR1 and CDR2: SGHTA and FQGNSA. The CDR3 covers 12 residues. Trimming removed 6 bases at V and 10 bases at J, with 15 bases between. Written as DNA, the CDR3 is TGTGCCAGCAGTTTTCAACAACTCCCAGCTTTCTTT. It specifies CASSFQQLPAFF.

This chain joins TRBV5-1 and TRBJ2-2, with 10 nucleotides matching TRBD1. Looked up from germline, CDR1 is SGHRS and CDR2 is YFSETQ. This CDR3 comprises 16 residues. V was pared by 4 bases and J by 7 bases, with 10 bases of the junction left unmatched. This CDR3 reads CASSMTGGGVIGELFF. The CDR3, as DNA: TGCGCCAGCAGCATGACAGGGGGCGGGGTGATCGGGGAGCTGTTTTTT.

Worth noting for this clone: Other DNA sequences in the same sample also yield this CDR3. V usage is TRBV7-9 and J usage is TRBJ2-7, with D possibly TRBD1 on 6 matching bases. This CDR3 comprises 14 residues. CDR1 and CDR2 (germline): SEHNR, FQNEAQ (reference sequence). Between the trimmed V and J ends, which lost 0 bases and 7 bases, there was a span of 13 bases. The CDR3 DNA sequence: TGTGCCAGCAGCTTAGCATCAGGGGTCTGGGAGCAGTACTTC. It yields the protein CASSLASGVWEQYF.

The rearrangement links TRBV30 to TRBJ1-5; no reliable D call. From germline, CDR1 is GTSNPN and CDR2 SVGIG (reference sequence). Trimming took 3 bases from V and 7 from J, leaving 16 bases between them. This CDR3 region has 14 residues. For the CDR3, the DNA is TGTGCCTGGAGCCAGGTAGGCCTCAGACAGCCCCAGCATTTT. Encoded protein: CAWSQVGLRQPQHF.

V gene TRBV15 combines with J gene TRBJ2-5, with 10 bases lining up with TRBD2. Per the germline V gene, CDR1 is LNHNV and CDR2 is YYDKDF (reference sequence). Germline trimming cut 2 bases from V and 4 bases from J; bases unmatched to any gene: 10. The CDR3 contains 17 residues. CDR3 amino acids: CATSRNSLAGVAETQYF. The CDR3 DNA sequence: TGTGCCACCAGCAGAAATAGCCTAGCGGGAGTAGCAGAGACCCAGTACTTC.

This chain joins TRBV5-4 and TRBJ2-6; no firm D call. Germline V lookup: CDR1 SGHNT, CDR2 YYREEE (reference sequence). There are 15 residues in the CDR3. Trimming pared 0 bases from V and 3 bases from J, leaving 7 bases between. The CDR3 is CASSLERVGANVLTF. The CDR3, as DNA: TGTGCCAGCAGCTTGGAGCGCGTTGGGGCCAACGTCCTGACTTTC.

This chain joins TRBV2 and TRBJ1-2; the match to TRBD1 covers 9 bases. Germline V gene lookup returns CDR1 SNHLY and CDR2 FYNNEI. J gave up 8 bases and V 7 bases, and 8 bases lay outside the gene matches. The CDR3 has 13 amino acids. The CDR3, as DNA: TGTGCCAGCATTTTACAGGGGGCAGGCGGCTACACCTTC. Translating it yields CASILQGAGGYTF.

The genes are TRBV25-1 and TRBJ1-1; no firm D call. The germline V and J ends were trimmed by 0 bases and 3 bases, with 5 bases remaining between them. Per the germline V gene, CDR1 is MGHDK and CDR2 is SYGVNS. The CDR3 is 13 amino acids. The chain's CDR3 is CASSEYGDTEAFF. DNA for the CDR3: TGTGCCAGCAGTGAATACGGGGACACTGAAGCTTTCTTT.

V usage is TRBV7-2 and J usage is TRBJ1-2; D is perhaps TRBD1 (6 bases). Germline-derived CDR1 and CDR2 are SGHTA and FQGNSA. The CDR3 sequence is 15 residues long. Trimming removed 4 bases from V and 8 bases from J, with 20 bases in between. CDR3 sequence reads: CASSYSRTGAGGYTF. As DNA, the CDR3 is TGTGCCAGCAGCTACTCCCGTACGGGGGCTGGCGGCTACACCTTC.

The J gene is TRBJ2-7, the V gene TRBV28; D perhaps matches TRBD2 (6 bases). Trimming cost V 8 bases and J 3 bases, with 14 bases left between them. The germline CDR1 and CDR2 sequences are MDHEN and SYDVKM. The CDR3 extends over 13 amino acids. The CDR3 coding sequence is TGTGCCAGCGGGGGGACCCCTCTCTACGAGCAGTACTTC. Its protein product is CASGGTPLYEQYF.

CDR3 DNA sequence: TGTGCCAGCAGTCCCGGGCGGGCGGTCTCCTACAATGAGCAGTTCTTC. This encodes CASSPGRAVSYNEQFF. The chain recombines TRBV5-6 with TRBJ2-1; tentative D call: TRBD2 (5 bases). V was cut by 5 bases and J by 0 bases, with 15 bases left in between. The CDR3 has 16 residues. The V gene's germline CDR1 is SGHDT and CDR2 YYEEEE.

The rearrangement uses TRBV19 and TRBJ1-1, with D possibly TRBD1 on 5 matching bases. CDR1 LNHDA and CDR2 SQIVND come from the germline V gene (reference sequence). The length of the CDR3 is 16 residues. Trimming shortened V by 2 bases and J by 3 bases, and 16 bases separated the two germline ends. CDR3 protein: CASSISSRGGYTEAFF. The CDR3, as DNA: TGTGCCAGTAGTATATCCTCCCGGGGGGGTTACACTGAAGCTTTCTTT.

The CDR3 protein is CASSSSGTNTGELFF. The CDR3 region has the DNA TGTGCCAGCAGCTCTAGCGGGACGAACACCGGGGAGCTGTTTTTT. The rearrangement joins TRBV6-6 to TRBJ2-2; 9 nucleotides agree with TRBD2. The germline gives CDR1 MNHNY, CDR2 SVGAGI (reference sequence). CDR3 size: 15 residues. V lost 6 bases, J lost 0 bases, and 2 bases stayed unmatched.

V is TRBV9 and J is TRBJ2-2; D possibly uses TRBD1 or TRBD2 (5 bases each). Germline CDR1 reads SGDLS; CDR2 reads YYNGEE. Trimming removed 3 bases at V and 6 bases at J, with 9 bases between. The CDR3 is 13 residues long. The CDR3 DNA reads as TGTGCCAGCAGCGACCGAGGGGCCGGGGAGCTGTTTTTT. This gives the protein CASSDRGAGELFF. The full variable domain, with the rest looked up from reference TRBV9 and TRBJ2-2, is DSGVTQTPKHLITATGQRVTLRCSPRSGDLSVYWYQQSLDQGLQFLIQYYNGEERAKGNILERFSAQQFPDLHSELNLSSLELGDSALYFCASSDRGAGELFFGEGSRLTVL.

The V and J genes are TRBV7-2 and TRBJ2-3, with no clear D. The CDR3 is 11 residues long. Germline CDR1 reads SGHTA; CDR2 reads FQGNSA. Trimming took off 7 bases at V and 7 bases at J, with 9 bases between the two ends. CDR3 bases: TGTGCCAGCACCACATCTTATACGCAGTATTTT. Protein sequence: CASTTSYTQYF.

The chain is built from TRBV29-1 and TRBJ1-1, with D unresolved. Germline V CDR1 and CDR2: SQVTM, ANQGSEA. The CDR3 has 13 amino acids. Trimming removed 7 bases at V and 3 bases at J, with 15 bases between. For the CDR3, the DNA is TGCAGCGCCCCGGGGATTCGGGACACTGAAGCTTTCTTT. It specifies CSAPGIRDTEAFF.